This is a list of T cell receptor beta chains from one sample in a study of blood T cells in healthy people across ages. TCRdb re-called the 5' RACE reads with MiXCR, one entry per CDR3 protein. The sample yields around 780,000 distinct CDR3 sequences, roughly 50% seen once. Sequenced material: blood. These receptors came from a man between 40 and 49 years old in good health. Each CDR3 is given with its conserved first and last residue. A D gene is named only where the DNA matches it firmly. Clone size is given for some rows only: seen once, a few or many times, or a class if the clone is expanded.

DNA,CDR3,J,size,V,length,D
TGCAGTGCTAGAGTTTGGGGGGCCGATCTGGGGGAGACCCAGTACTTC,CSARVWGADLGETQYF,TRBJ2-5,NA,TRBV20-1,16,NA
TGTGCCAGCAGCTTTCCCCCAACCGGGACAGGGGGCTCTGGGGCCAACGTCCTGACTTTC,CASSFPPTGTGGSGANVLTF,TRBJ2-6,NA,TRBV5-5,20,TRBD1
TGTGCCAGCAGCTTCCTAGCGCCGAGCTCCTACGAGCAGTACTTC,CASSFLAPSSYEQYF,TRBJ2-7,few,TRBV7-3,15,NA
TGTGCCAGCAGTTTATTGGGACCTCACTCACCCCAAGAGACCCAGTACTTC,CASSLLGPHSPQETQYF,TRBJ2-5,few,TRBV27,17,NA
TGTGCCAGCAGGGTCTTACCGACTAGCGGGGTCGCAGGGGAGCAGTTCTTC,CASRVLPTSGVAGEQFF,TRBJ2-1,once,TRBV2,17,TRBD2
TGTGCCAGCAGTTACTCGTTCGACGGGCCTTCCTACAATGAGCAGTACTTC,CASSYSFDGPSYNEQYF,TRBJ2-7,NA,TRBV6-2/TRBV6-3,17,NA
TGTGCCAGCAGCCAGGATTACAATGAGCAGTACTTC,CASSQDYNEQYF,TRBJ2-7,NA,TRBV14,12,NA
TGCGCCAGCAGTGGACAGTATGAGCAGTTCTTC,CASSGQYEQFF,TRBJ2-1,many,TRBV10-2,11,NA
TGCGCCAGCACGCTAGCGGGAGGGGGAGAGACCCAGTACTTC,CASTLAGGGETQYF,TRBJ2-5,few,TRBV5-1,14,TRBD2
TGTGCCAGCAGTTTCACCACGGCGCCGGGTGAGACCCAGTACTTC,CASSFTTAPGETQYF,TRBJ2-5,NA,TRBV12-3/TRBV12-4,15,NA
TGTGCCATCAGTGAGTCGACAGGGGGACAAGAGACCCAGTACTTC,CAISESTGGQETQYF,TRBJ2-5,NA,TRBV10-3,15,TRBD1
TGTGCCAGCAGACCCCGGGACAGAAGCACAGATACGCAGTATTTT,CASRPRDRSTDTQYF,TRBJ2-3,once,TRBV27,15,TRBD1
TGTGCCAGTGATAGAGGCGTTTCAGGTTCCTACACCTTC,CASDRGVSGSYTF,TRBJ1-2,few,TRBV28,13,NA
TGTGCCAGCAGCTTTACAGGGTACGAGCAGTACTTC,CASSFTGYEQYF,TRBJ2-7,many,TRBV7-2,12,NA
TGTGCCAGCAGTACCGGAGGAACGGAGGAGACCCAGTACTTC,CASSTGGTEETQYF,TRBJ2-5,NA,TRBV7-9,14,NA
TGTGCCAGCAGCTTAGAAGGGGACGGGTCCTACGAGCAGTACTTC,CASSLEGDGSYEQYF,TRBJ2-7,few,TRBV7-9,15,NA
TGTGCCAGCAGGCCTAGTAGCGGAGGGACATACGAGCAGTACTTC,CASRPSSGGTYEQYF,TRBJ2-7,NA,TRBV6-5,15,NA
TGTGCCAGCAGTTTAGGGACAGGGTATACGCAGTATTTT,CASSLGTGYTQYF,TRBJ2-3,NA,TRBV12-3/TRBV12-4,13,TRBD1
TGTGCCAGCAGTTTAGGAGGTCCGGACACTGAAGCTTTCTTT,CASSLGGPDTEAFF,TRBJ1-1,few,TRBV27,14,NA
TGTGCCAGCAGCCCTACGGGTCGACAGGGCTACAATGAGCAGTACTTC,CASSPTGRQGYNEQYF,TRBJ2-7,NA,TRBV6-6,16,TRBD1
TGTGCCAGCAGCGTAGAACCAACCCTCTCCTACGAGCAGTACTTC,CASSVEPTLSYEQYF,TRBJ2-7,NA,TRBV9,15,NA
TGTGCCAGCAGTTTCCGGGGACAAGGGATCAAGAGAACCCAGTACTTC,CASSFRGQGIKRTQYF,TRBJ2-5,few,TRBV28,16,NA
TGCAGCGTTGACAGGAACTATGGCTACACCTTC,CSVDRNYGYTF,TRBJ1-2,NA,TRBV29-1,11,NA
TGCGCCAGCAGCTTTGTAGTTTGGCGGGAGGATCGCCTTGAGATATACGAGCAGTACTTC,CASSFVVWREDRLEIYEQYF,TRBJ2-7,few,TRBV5-1,20,TRBD2
TGTGCCAGCAGCTTAAACACAGATACGCAGTATTTT,CASSLNTDTQYF,TRBJ2-3,many,TRBV5-1,12,NA
TGTGCCATCAGTGAGTCGGGAGAAACTAATGAAAAACTGTTTTTT,CAISESGETNEKLFF,TRBJ1-4,NA,TRBV10-3,15,NA
TGTGCCAGCAGCTTAAGAGGGACTATACAAGAGACCCAGTACTTC,CASSLRGTIQETQYF,TRBJ2-5,NA,TRBV13,15,TRBD2
TGTGCCAGCAGCCAAGCGGGACAGACACTTTACGAGCAGTACTTC,CASSQAGQTLYEQYF,TRBJ2-7,few,TRBV4-2,15,TRBD1
TGCAGTGGGGGACGTCAAGAGACCCAGTACTTC,CSGGRQETQYF,TRBJ2-5,NA,TRBV20-1,11,NA
TGTGCCAGCACCAGTGGATCGCGGGGCGAGCAGTACTTC,CASTSGSRGEQYF,TRBJ2-7,NA,TRBV6-6,13,NA
TGTGCCACCAGCACAGATCCGGCGAGTCGAGAGACCCAGTACTTC,CATSTDPASRETQYF,TRBJ2-5,NA,TRBV15,15,NA
TGTGTCAGCAGCCCCCAGGTTTACCAAGAGACCCAGTACTTC,CVSSPQVYQETQYF,TRBJ2-5,NA,TRBV7-9,14,NA
TGCAGTGCTAGAGGAGCGGGGGGGTCCTACGAGCAGTTCTTC,CSARGAGGSYEQFF,TRBJ2-1,NA,TRBV20-1,14,TRBD2
TGCGCCAGCAGCGTGGACCCCGGATTGGGCATTCAGTACTTC,CASSVDPGLGIQYF,TRBJ2-4,few,TRBV5-1,14,NA
TGTGCCAGCAGACAGGGCGGAACAGATACGCAGTATTTT,CASRQGGTDTQYF,TRBJ2-3,few,TRBV7-3,13,NA
TGTGCCACCCGGGCTATAGAAGAGACCCAGTACTTC,CATRAIEETQYF,TRBJ2-5,few,TRBV10-3,12,NA
TGTGCCAGCAGTTACTCGTGGGTAGGGCCCTCCTACGAGCAGTACTTC,CASSYSWVGPSYEQYF,TRBJ2-7,NA,TRBV6-5,16,NA
TGTGCCAGCAGCGTAGCGTCTAGCGGGATCTCCTACAATGAGCAGTACTTC,CASSVASSGISYNEQYF,TRBJ2-7,NA,TRBV9,17,TRBD2
TGTGCCAGCACCCCGGGTGGCTCACAAGAGACCCAGTACTTC,CASTPGGSQETQYF,TRBJ2-5,few,TRBV5-4,14,NA
TGCGCCAGCAGGGCGTCAGATACGCAGTATTTT,CASRASDTQYF,TRBJ2-3,NA,TRBV5-1,11,NA
TGTGCCAGCAGCCAAGCTGGCGGGGACCTCCAAGAGACCCAGTACTTC,CASSQAGGDLQETQYF,TRBJ2-5,NA,TRBV4-2,16,NA
TGCAGCGTAAAGCGGGACGTCACAGATACGCAGTATTTT,CSVKRDVTDTQYF,TRBJ2-3,once,TRBV29-1,13,TRBD2
TGCAGCGTTGGCGGGATCAACTATGGCTACACCTTC,CSVGGINYGYTF,TRBJ1-2,NA,TRBV29-1,12,NA
TGCAGTGCTAGAGATGCCCGGGACAGTAATTCACCCCTCCACTTT,CSARDARDSNSPLHF,TRBJ1-6,NA,TRBV20-1,15,TRBD1
TGTGCCAGCAGCTCGGCGTACAGGGTCGAGACCCAGTACTTC,CASSSAYRVETQYF,TRBJ2-5,few,TRBV7-2,14,NA
TGTGCCAGCAGTCCCGCCGGGAACAACTATGGCTACACCTTC,CASSPAGNNYGYTF,TRBJ1-2,NA,TRBV27,14,NA
TGCGCCAGCAGCTTGGTGGGGGAAAATTCACCCCTCCACTTT,CASSLVGENSPLHF,TRBJ1-6,many,TRBV5-1,14,NA
TGCGCCAGCAGCCAGGACGGTCTGGGCTACACCTTC,CASSQDGLGYTF,TRBJ1-2,few,TRBV4-3,12,NA
TGTGCCAGCAGCGTAGACAGGGCGGATCAGCCCCAGCATTTT,CASSVDRADQPQHF,TRBJ1-5,NA,TRBV9,14,NA
TGCAGTGCTCTGGATCTGGCCCCTGGGGACGAGCAGTACTTC,CSALDLAPGDEQYF,TRBJ2-7,NA,TRBV20-1,14,NA
TGCGCCAGCAGCTTGGCCTTGGGGGTCTCGGGGGCCAACGTCCTGACTTTC,CASSLALGVSGANVLTF,TRBJ2-6,few,TRBV5-1,17,NA
TGTGCCAGCAGCTTAGAAGGGGCTAATGAAAAACTGTTTTTT,CASSLEGANEKLFF,TRBJ1-4,NA,TRBV7-3,14,NA